This T cell receptor (beta chain) was profiled in a study of cytomegalovirus exposure and HLA in healthy donors. This PCR relied on a set of 60 Vbeta primers and 13 Jbeta primers. TCRdb keeps only in-frame clones here, not all; method: immunoSEQ multiplex PCR. Seen here are around 90,000 clones, more than 55% observed once, and the top ten hold about 5.4%. Deletions cut 2 bases from V and 6 bases from J, with 14 bases between. The CDR3 runs to 14 residues. CDR1 MNHNS and CDR2 SASEGT come from the germline V gene. The specimen sequenced was PBMCs. V and J are TRBV6-1 and TRBJ2-7; the D gene is possibly TRBD2 (5 bases). This TCR came from a woman aged 25 to 45 in good health and CMV-seropositive. The CDR3 here is CASSELSGVGEQYF. CDR3 nucleotide sequence: TGTGCCAGCAGTGAACTATCCGGGGTAGGCGAGCAGTACTTC.